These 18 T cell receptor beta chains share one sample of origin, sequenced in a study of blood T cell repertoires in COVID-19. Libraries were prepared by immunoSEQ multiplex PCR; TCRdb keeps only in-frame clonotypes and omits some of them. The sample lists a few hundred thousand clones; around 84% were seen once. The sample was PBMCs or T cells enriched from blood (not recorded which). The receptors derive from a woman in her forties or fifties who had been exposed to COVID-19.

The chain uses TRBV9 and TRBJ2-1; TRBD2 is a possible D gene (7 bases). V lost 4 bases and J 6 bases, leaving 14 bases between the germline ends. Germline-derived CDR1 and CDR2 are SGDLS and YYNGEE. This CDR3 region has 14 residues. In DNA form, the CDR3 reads TGTGCCAGCAGCCTGGGGGGGGGCCGCAATGAGCAGTTCTTC. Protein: CASSLGGGRNEQFF. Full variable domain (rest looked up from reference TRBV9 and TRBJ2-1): DSGVTQTPKHLITATGQRVTLRCSPRSGDLSVYWYQQSLDQGLQFLIQYYNGEERAKGNILERFSAQQFPDLHSELNLSSLELGDSALYFCASSLGGGRNEQFFGPGTRLTVL.

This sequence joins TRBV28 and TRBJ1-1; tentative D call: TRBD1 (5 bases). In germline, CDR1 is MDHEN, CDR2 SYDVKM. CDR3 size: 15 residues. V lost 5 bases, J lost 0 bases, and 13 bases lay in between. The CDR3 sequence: CASSLPAGMNTEAFF. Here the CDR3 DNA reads TGTGCCAGCAGTCTGCCTGCAGGGATGAACACTGAAGCTTTCTTT.

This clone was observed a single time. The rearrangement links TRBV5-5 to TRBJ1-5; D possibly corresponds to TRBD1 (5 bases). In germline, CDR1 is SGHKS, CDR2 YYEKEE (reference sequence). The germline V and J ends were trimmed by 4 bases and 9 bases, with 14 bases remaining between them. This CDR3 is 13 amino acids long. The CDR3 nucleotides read TGTGCCAGCAGCGCTCAGGGTAGCGGGCCCCAGCATTTT. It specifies CASSAQGSGPQHF.

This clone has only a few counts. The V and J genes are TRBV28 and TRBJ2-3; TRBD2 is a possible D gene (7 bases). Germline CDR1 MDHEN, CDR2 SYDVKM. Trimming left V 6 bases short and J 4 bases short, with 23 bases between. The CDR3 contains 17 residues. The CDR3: CASSPGGGRVVADTQYF. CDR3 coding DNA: TGTGCCAGCAGCCCAGGCGGGGGCCGGGTTGTCGCAGATACGCAGTATTTT.

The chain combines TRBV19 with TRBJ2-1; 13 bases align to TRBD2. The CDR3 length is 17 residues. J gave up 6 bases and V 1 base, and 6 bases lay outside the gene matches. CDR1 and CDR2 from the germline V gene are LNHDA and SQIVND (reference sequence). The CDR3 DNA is TGTGCCAGTAGTATAGGCACTAGCGGGGGGGCCTCCAATGAGCAGTTCTTC. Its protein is CASSIGTSGGASNEQFF.

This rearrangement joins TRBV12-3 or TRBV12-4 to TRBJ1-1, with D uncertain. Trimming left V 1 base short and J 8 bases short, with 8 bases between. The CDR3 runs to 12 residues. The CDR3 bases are TGTGCCAGCAGTTTAGATTCGACAGAAGCTTTCTTT. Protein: CASSLDSTEAFF.

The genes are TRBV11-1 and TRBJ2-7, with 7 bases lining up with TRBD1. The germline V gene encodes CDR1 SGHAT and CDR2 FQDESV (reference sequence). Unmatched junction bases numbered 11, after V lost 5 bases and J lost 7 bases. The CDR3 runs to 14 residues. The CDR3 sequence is CASSLQTGSGEQYF. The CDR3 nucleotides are TGTGCCAGCAGCCTCCAGACAGGGTCGGGAGAGCAGTACTTC.

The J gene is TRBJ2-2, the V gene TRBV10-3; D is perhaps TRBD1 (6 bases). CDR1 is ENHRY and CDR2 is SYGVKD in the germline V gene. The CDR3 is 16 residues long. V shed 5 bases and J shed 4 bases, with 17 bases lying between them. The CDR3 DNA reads TGTGCCATCAGTAGATCAAGAGGGGGATCCACCGGGGAGCTGTTTTTT. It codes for CAISRSRGGSTGELFF.

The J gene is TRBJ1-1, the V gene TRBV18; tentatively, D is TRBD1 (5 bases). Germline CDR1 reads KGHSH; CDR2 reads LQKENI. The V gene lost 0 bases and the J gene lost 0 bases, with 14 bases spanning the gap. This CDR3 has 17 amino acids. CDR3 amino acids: CASSPPVLGAVNTEAFF. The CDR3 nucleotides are TGTGCCAGCTCACCACCGGTATTAGGGGCGGTGAACACTGAAGCTTTCTTT.

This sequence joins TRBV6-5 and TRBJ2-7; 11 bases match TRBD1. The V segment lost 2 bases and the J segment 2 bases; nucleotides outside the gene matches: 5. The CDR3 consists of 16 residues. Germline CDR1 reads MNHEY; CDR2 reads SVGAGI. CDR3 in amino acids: CASSYPRDRGTYEQYF. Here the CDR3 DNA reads TGTGCCAGCAGTTACCCCCGGGACAGGGGGACCTACGAGCAGTACTTC.

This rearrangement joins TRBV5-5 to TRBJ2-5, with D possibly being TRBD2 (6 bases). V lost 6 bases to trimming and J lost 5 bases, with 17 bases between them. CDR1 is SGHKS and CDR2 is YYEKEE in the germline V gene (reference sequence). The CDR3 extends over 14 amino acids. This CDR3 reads CASNFGGAGETQYF. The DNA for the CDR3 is TGTGCCAGCAACTTCGGCGGGGCAGGTGAGACCCAGTACTTC.

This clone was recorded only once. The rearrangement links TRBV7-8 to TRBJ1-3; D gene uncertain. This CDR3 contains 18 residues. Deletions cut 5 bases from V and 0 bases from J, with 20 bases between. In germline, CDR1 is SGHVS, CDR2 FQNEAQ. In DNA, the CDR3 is TGTGCCAGCAGCACCACTCGATCGGTGGGAGTCTCTGGAAACACCATATATTTT. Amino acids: CASSTTRSVGVSGNTIYF.

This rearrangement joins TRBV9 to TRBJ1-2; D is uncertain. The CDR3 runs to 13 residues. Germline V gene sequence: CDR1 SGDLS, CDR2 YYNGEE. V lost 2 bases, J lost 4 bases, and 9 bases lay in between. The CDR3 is CASSVQNGYGYTF. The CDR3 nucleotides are TGTGCCAGCAGCGTTCAAAACGGCTATGGCTACACCTTC. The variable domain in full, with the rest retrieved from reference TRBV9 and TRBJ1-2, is DSGVTQTPKHLITATGQRVTLRCSPRSGDLSVYWYQQSLDQGLQFLIQYYNGEERAKGNILERFSAQQFPDLHSELNLSSLELGDSALYFCASSVQNGYGYTFGSGTRLTVV.

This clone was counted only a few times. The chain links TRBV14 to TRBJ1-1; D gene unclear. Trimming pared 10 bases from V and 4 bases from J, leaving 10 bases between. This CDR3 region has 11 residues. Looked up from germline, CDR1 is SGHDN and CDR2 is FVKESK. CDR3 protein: CATSLGTEAFF. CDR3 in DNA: TGTGCCACCTCGCTCGGCACTGAAGCTTTCTTT.

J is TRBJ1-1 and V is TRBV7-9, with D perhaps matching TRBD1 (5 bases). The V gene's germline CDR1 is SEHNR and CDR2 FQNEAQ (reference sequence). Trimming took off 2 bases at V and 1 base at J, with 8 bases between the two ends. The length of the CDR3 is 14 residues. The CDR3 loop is CASSLQGPNTEAFF. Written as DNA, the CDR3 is TGTGCCAGCAGCTTACAGGGCCCGAACACTGAAGCTTTCTTT.

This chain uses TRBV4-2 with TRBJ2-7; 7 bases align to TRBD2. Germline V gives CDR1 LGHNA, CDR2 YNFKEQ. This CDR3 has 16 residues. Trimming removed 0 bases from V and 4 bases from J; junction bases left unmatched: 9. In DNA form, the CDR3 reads TGTGCCAGCAGCCAAGAGGTGACAAGCGGGGTATACGAGCAGTACTTC. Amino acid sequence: CASSQEVTSGVYEQYF.

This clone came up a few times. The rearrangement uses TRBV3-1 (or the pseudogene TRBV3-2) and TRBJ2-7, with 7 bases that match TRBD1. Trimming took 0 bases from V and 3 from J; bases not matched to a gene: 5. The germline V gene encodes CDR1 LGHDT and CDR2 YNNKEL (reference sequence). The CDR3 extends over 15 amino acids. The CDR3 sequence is CASSQECRGFYEQYF. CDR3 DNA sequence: TGTGCCAGCAGCCAAGAGTGCAGGGGGTTCTACGAGCAGTACTTC.

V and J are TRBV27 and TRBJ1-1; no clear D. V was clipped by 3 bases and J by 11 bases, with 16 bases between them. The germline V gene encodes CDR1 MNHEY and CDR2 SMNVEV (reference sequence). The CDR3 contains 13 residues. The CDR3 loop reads CASSFPGGSEAFF. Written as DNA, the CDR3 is TGTGCCAGCAGTTTTCCGGGAGGGAGCGAGGCTTTCTTT.